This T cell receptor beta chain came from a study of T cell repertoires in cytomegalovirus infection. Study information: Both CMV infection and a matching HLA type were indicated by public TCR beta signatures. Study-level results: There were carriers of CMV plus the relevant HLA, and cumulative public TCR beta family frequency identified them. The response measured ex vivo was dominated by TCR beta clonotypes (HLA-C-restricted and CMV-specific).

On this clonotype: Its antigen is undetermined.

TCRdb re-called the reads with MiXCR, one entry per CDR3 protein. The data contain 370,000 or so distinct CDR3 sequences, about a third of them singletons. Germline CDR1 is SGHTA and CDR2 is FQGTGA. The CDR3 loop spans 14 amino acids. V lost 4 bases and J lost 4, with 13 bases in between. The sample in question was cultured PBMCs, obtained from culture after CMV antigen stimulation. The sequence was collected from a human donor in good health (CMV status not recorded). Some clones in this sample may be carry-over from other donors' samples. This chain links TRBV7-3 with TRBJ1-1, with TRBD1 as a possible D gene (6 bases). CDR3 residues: CASSSNGGLTEAFF. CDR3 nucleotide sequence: TGTGCCAGCAGCTCAAACGGGGGCCTCACTGAAGCTTTCTTT.